The rows below give T cell receptor beta chains drawn from one sample of a study of T cell responses to AZD1222 COVID-19 vaccine. Using immunoSEQ multiplex PCR, the repertoire was profiled, and TCRdb retains in-frame clones only, with some absent. Of about 130,000 clones listed, approximately 88% were seen once; the top ten hold 1.5% to 1.7%. Material: peripheral blood, obtained on day 0 of AZD1222 vaccination. The origin of the receptors is an adult in good health. Both conserved end residues are part of each CDR3. Clone size is given for some rows only: seen once, a few or many times, or a class if the clone is expanded.

>once|TRBV4-1|TRBJ2-7
CASSQVAGPLYEQYF
>few|TRBV6-5|TRBJ2-5
CATTSGETQYF
>NA|TRBV29-1|TRBJ2-7
CSVEGTAQHSYEQYF
>NA|TRBV5-1|TRBJ1-1
CASSLETLRAFGEAFF
>NA|TRBV7-8|TRBJ1-5
CASSPRTGGYSNQPQHF
>once|TRBV7-2|TRBJ2-7
CASSLAGSGPVYEQYF
>NA|TRBV15|TRBJ2-1
CATSRDPLIAAIYNEQFF
>NA|TRBV9|TRBJ2-1
CASTRTSGSFGTYNEQFF
>NA|TRBV29-1|TRBJ1-1
CSVVPGQTNTEAFF
>NA|TRBV4-3|TRBJ1-2
CASSQVLDGTGYTF
>NA|TRBV12-3/TRBV12-4|TRBJ1-1
CASREQGTEAFF
>NA|TRBV24-1|TRBJ1-2
CATSDPGQGDGYTF
>NA|TRBV28|TRBJ1-6
CASSRRPDGEAPLHF
>NA|TRBV19|TRBJ1-6
CASSIDHGDSPLHF
>NA|TRBV28|TRBJ2-1
CASSPTRTSFPDEQFF